A selection of T cell receptor beta chains follows, all from one sample in a study of cytomegalovirus exposure and HLA in healthy donors. Generated by immunoSEQ multiplex PCR, the TCRdb table keeps only in-frame clones and is missing some. The sample contains approximately 160,000 clones, roughly nine tenths of which appear only once. Sequenced material: PBMCs. These receptors were obtained from a woman under 30 in good health and CMV-seropositive. Each CDR3 is given without its conserved first and last residue. Where a row states a size, it is once, few, many or the class of an expanded clone; other rows omit it.

v_gene	abundance	j_gene	CDR3aa
TRBV2	-	TRBJ1-5	ASGARSSGNQPQH
TRBV30	-	TRBJ1-3	AWSAGSSGNTIY
TRBV27	once	TRBJ1-5	ASSYGGPRVNQPQH
TRBV27	-	TRBJ1-1	ASSLSSVRGTEAF
TRBV6-6	once	TRBJ1-2	ASSSGQPNYGYT
TRBV6-1	few	TRBJ2-7	ASTGQVYEQY
TRBV6-1	-	TRBJ2-3	ASSEVGGGVMDTQY
TRBV5-4	-	TRBJ2-1	ASSLTSGGTNEQF
TRBV5-6	once	TRBJ2-1	ASSSTRGRSYNEQF
TRBV5-4	-	TRBJ2-7	ASTTGTGGNEQY
TRBV12-5	-	TRBJ2-1	ASGTGPGADDNEQF
TRBV15	once	TRBJ2-3	ATSRGGFGADTQY
TRBV27	-	TRBJ1-1	ASSLSPTVGAEAF
TRBV19	-	TRBJ2-7	ASSSMGGQTVSYEQY
TRBV19	-	TRBJ1-2	ASAPRGGDGSA
TRBV6-5	-	TRBJ2-5	ASRSPPGTQY